These T cell receptor beta chains were read from a single sample in a study of blood T cells in healthy people across ages. TCRdb redid the calling of the 5' RACE reads with MiXCR, one entry per CDR3 protein. The sample records some 1.8 million distinct CDR3 sequences, roughly two fifths being singletons. Sequencing used blood. The source of these receptors is a human donor in good health. The CDR3 runs from the conserved cysteine through the conserved F or W. Fields, in order: D gene, V gene, clone size, J gene, CDR3 length, CDR3 DNA, CDR3 protein. D genes are given only for firm matches. Expanded clones get a size class; other rows say once, few or many, or leave the size out.

D gene: TRBD1
V gene: TRBV11-1
clone size: few
J gene: TRBJ2-1
CDR3 length: 14
CDR3 DNA: TGTGCCAGCAGCTTGTTCTCAGGGGGCGGTGAGCAGTTCTTC
CDR3 protein: CASSLFSGGGEQFF

D gene: NA
V gene: TRBV5-1
clone size: few
J gene: TRBJ2-6
CDR3 length: 15
CDR3 DNA: TGCGCCAGCAGCTTGGATCCGGCTGGGGCCAACGTCCTGACTTTC
CDR3 protein: CASSLDPAGANVLTF

D gene: TRBD1
V gene: TRBV3-1
clone size: NA
J gene: TRBJ1-6
CDR3 length: 14
CDR3 DNA: TGTGCCAGCAGCCATCCAGGGGGGAATTCACCCCTCCACTTT
CDR3 protein: CASSHPGGNSPLHF

D gene: NA
V gene: TRBV6-2/TRBV6-3
clone size: few
J gene: TRBJ1-5
CDR3 length: 12
CDR3 DNA: TGTGCCAGCAGTTACTCGTTTCAGCCCCAGCATTTT
CDR3 protein: CASSYSFQPQHF

D gene: TRBD1
V gene: TRBV7-2
clone size: few
J gene: TRBJ2-7
CDR3 length: 14
CDR3 DNA: TGTGCCAGCAGCTTAGTAACAGGGGCTGACGAGCAGTACTTC
CDR3 protein: CASSLVTGADEQYF

D gene: NA
V gene: TRBV4-3
clone size: few
J gene: TRBJ1-6
CDR3 length: 17
CDR3 DNA: TGCGCCAGCAGCCAAGCCCCAGGGAGCTCCTATAATTCACCCCTCCACTTT
CDR3 protein: CASSQAPGSSYNSPLHF

D gene: NA
V gene: TRBV6-6
clone size: few
J gene: TRBJ2-1
CDR3 length: 13
CDR3 DNA: TGTGCCAGCAGTGGGCTACGGGGAAATGAGCAGTTCTTC
CDR3 protein: CASSGLRGNEQFF

D gene: NA
V gene: TRBV29-1
clone size: NA
J gene: TRBJ2-7
CDR3 length: 13
CDR3 DNA: TGCAGCGTTGAAGAAAACAGGAACTACGAGCAGTACTTC
CDR3 protein: CSVEENRNYEQYF

D gene: NA
V gene: TRBV4-3
clone size: few
J gene: TRBJ2-7
CDR3 length: 16
CDR3 DNA: TGCGCCAGCAGCCAAGATCGGGACCAGGCGGGCTACGAGCAGTACTTC
CDR3 protein: CASSQDRDQAGYEQYF

D gene: TRBD1
V gene: TRBV12-3/TRBV12-4
clone size: NA
J gene: TRBJ2-2
CDR3 length: 16
CDR3 DNA: TGTGCCAGCACCTTACCAGGGGGAGCCTACCCCGGGGAGCTGTTTTTT
CDR3 protein: CASTLPGGAYPGELFF

D gene: TRBD1
V gene: TRBV5-1
clone size: NA
J gene: TRBJ1-1
CDR3 length: 15
CDR3 DNA: TGCGCCAGCAGCCCGTCGACAGGGGGTTTCACTGAAGCTTTCTTT
CDR3 protein: CASSPSTGGFTEAFF

D gene: NA
V gene: TRBV10-3
clone size: NA
J gene: TRBJ1-2
CDR3 length: 13
CDR3 DNA: TGTGCCGTCAGTGAAAGAGGCCGTTACGGCTACACCTTC
CDR3 protein: CAVSERGRYGYTF

D gene: TRBD1
V gene: TRBV6-2/TRBV6-3
clone size: NA
J gene: TRBJ2-3
CDR3 length: 15
CDR3 DNA: TGTGCCAGCAGAGACAGGGGAGCGGGCACAGATACGCAGTATTTT
CDR3 protein: CASRDRGAGTDTQYF

D gene: NA
V gene: TRBV25-1
clone size: NA
J gene: TRBJ1-2
CDR3 length: 14
CDR3 DNA: TGTGCCAGCAGTGAATACTTTGTAGACTATGGCTACACCTTC
CDR3 protein: CASSEYFVDYGYTF

D gene: NA
V gene: TRBV4-3
clone size: few
J gene: TRBJ1-1
CDR3 length: 14
CDR3 DNA: TGCGCCAGCAGGAGACAGACAATGAACACTGAAGCTTTCTTT
CDR3 protein: CASRRQTMNTEAFF

D gene: NA
V gene: TRBV3-1
clone size: NA
J gene: TRBJ1-2
CDR3 length: 15
CDR3 DNA: TGTGCCAGCAGCCAAGATCCGGGGGCTGCCAGTGGCTACACCTTC
CDR3 protein: CASSQDPGAASGYTF

D gene: NA
V gene: TRBV2
clone size: NA
J gene: TRBJ2-7
CDR3 length: 15
CDR3 DNA: TGTGCCAGCAGTGAGGGACGGATCTACTCCTACGAGCAGTACTTC
CDR3 protein: CASSEGRIYSYEQYF